A single sample is the source of the 28 T cell receptor beta chains below, sequenced in a study of Tregs in tolerant kidney transplant recipients (dated by TCRdb to between 2018 and 2021). Preparation of the library involved the immunoSEQ multiplex PCR assay. This immuneACCESS table, as held by TCRdb, lists in-frame sequences with V and J called but not all clones. Of the missing ones, under half trace to an unresolved V gene in checked studies; the others have no known cause. Within this sample are about 46,000 clones, with roughly nine tenths of them counted one time only. About 0.63% of the sample is in the top ten clones. The sequenced material came from Tregs from blood. The source of these receptors is a human donor in good health.

In nucleotides, the CDR3 is TGTGCCAGTCGGACAGGGATGACCCTAGGCTACGAGCAGTACTTC. This sequence encodes CASRTGMTLGYEQYF. This rearrangement joins TRBV7-8 to TRBJ2-7; TRBD1 aligns across 8 bases. The V and J ends lost 9 bases and 3 bases, in that order; junction bases with no gene match: 13. From germline, CDR1 is SGHVS and CDR2 FQNEAQ. CDR3 length: 15 residues.

The V and J genes are TRBV5-1 and TRBJ1-3; D remains unclear. CDR1 is SGHRS, CDR2 YFSETQ, per germline. The V gene lost 5 bases and the J gene lost 0 bases, with 9 bases spanning the gap. The CDR3 length is 14 residues. In DNA, the CDR3 is TGCGCCAGCAGTGTCGGGTCCTCTGGAAACACCATATATTTT. It translates to CASSVGSSGNTIYF. The whole variable domain, filled in from reference TRBV5-1 and TRBJ1-3, reads KAGVTQTPRYLIKTRGQQVTLSCSPISGHRSVSWYQQTPGQGLQFLFEYFSETQRNKGNFPGRFSGRQFSNSRSEMNVSTLELGDSALYLCASSVGSSGNTIYFGEGSWLTVV.

The chain combines TRBV6-4 with TRBJ2-1, with a possible D match to TRBD2 (6 bases). V was clipped by 6 bases and J by 4 bases, with 22 bases between them. Germline loops: CDR1 MRHNA, CDR2 SNTAGT. This CDR3 spans 17 amino acids. In DNA, the CDR3 is TGTGCCAGCAGCAGAGGGACTTTAGGGCCTGGGTACAATGAGCAGTTCTTC. Residues: CASSRGTLGPGYNEQFF.

The chain recombines TRBV11-2 with TRBJ2-3; 13 bases are shared with TRBD2. V gave up 8 bases and J gave up 4 bases; unmatched junction bases: 3. From germline, CDR1 is SGHAT and CDR2 FQNNGV. This CDR3 spans 14 amino acids. The CDR3 coding sequence is TGTGCCAGCCGGACTAGCGGGGGACCAGATACGCAGTATTTT. Translating it yields CASRTSGGPDTQYF.

The CDR3 region is CASSIALGTGLAQPQHF. In DNA, the CDR3 is TGTGCCAGTAGTATAGCTCTCGGGACAGGGTTAGCTCAGCCCCAGCATTTT. The chain uses TRBV19 and TRBJ1-5, with TRBD1 identical over 9 bases. Germline-derived CDR1 and CDR2 are LNHDA and SQIVND (reference sequence). This CDR3 is built from 17 residues. The V gene end was trimmed by 1 base and the J gene end by 6 bases; junction bases not matched to a gene: 10.

J is TRBJ1-5 and V is TRBV6-4; tentative D call: TRBD1 (6 bases). The V gene lost 3 bases and the J gene lost 9 bases, with 12 bases spanning the gap. The CDR3 contains 13 residues. Germline CDR1 MRHNA, CDR2 SNTAGT. As DNA, the CDR3 is TGTGCCAGCAGTGATGTCAGGGGATCGCCCCAGCATTTT. It encodes CASSDVRGSPQHF.

This clone came up once. Other DNA sequences from this sample encode an identical CDR3 as well. CDR3 region: CASSRLPRETNNEQFF. CDR3 sequence (DNA): TGCGCCAGCAGCAGACTCCCCCGGGAGACAAACAATGAGCAGTTCTTC. V and J are TRBV5-1 and TRBJ2-1; tentative D call: TRBD2 (6 bases). V was pared by 4 bases and J by 5 bases, with 19 bases between. The CDR3 extends over 16 amino acids. Per germline, CDR1 SGHRS and CDR2 YFSETQ.

This clone turned up a few times. The rearrangement joins TRBV6-1 to TRBJ1-5; D is unclear. CDR3 length: 13 residues. Germline CDR1 is MNHNS and CDR2 is SASEGT. Trimming took 4 bases from V and 10 from J, leaving 14 bases between them. The CDR3 DNA sequence: TGTGCCAGCAGTGGAGATCCCATCAGCCCCCAGCATTTT. The encoded protein is CASSGDPISPQHF.

This chain links TRBV6-6 with TRBJ2-7; the match to TRBD2 covers 10 bases. The CDR3 covers 15 residues. The V gene end was trimmed by 2 bases and the J gene end by 2 bases; junction bases not matched to a gene: 3. The germline gives CDR1 MNHNY, CDR2 SVGAGI (reference sequence). Here the CDR3 reads CASSYLGTSAYEQYF. The CDR3 nucleotides are TGTGCCAGCAGTTACCTGGGGACTAGCGCCTACGAGCAGTACTTC.

V gene TRBV30 combines with J gene TRBJ1-6, with D uncertain. V lost 0 bases and J lost 8, with 8 bases in between. This CDR3 is built from 13 residues. Germline V gives CDR1 GTSNPN, CDR2 SVGIG (reference sequence). The CDR3 DNA sequence: TGTGCCTGGAGTGTACATTACTATTCACCCCTCCACTTT. Translated, it gives CAWSVHYYSPLHF.

This chain uses TRBV20-1 with TRBJ1-1; D uncertain. The CDR3 has 8 residues. Germline CDR1 and CDR2: DFQATT and SNEGSKA (reference sequence). V lost 5 bases and J 9 bases, leaving 4 bases between the germline ends. The CDR3 bases are TGCAGTGCTCCAAAAGCTTTCTTT. Amino acid sequence: CSAPKAFF.

V is TRBV11-2 and J is TRBJ2-7, with D perhaps TRBD2 (6 bases). The CDR3 runs 15 residues. Trimming stripped 3 bases from V and 0 bases from J, with 12 bases between. Germline V lookup: CDR1 SGHAT, CDR2 FQNNGV. CDR3 in DNA: TGTGCCAGCAGCTTCATGGAGGGGATCTCCTACGAGCAGTACTTC. This codes for CASSFMEGISYEQYF.

V usage is TRBV18 and J usage is TRBJ2-3; 7 bases agree with TRBD2. Germline V gene lookup returns CDR1 KGHSH and CDR2 LQKENI. The J segment lost 2 bases and the V segment lost 2 bases, leaving 7 bases of the junction unmatched. This CDR3 region has 16 residues. The CDR3 sequence is CASSPMRRDYTDTQYF. The DNA for the CDR3 is TGTGCCAGCTCACCAATGAGGAGGGACTACACAGATACGCAGTATTTT.

The chain employs TRBV5-1 and TRBJ2-1; D is unclear. The CDR3 sequence is 11 residues long. The V end was cut by 4 bases, the J end by 5 bases, with 4 bases between. Germline V CDR1 and CDR2: SGHRS, YFSETQ. The CDR3 nucleotides are TGCGCCAGCAGCGACAACAATGAGCAGTTCTTC. It translates to CASSDNNEQFF. Using reference TRBV5-1 and TRBJ2-1 for the parts outside the CDR3, the full variable domain is KAGVTQTPRYLIKTRGQQVTLSCSPISGHRSVSWYQQTPGQGLQFLFEYFSETQRNKGNFPGRFSGRQFSNSRSEMNVSTLELGDSALYLCASSDNNEQFFGPGTRLTVL.

V usage is TRBV13 and J usage is TRBJ1-4, with TRBD1 identical over 7 bases. From germline, CDR1 is PRHDT and CDR2 FYEKMQ (reference sequence). There are 15 residues in the CDR3. V lost 5 bases and J lost 7; bases outside the gene matches: 10. CDR3: CASSQLGGVSEKLFF. In DNA, the CDR3 is TGTGCCAGCAGCCAGTTAGGGGGCGTAAGTGAAAAACTGTTTTTT.

This chain joins TRBV29-1 and TRBJ1-2; TRBD1 agrees at 7 bases. The J segment lost 3 bases and the V segment lost 6 bases, leaving 7 bases of the junction unmatched. Germline loops: CDR1 SQVTM, CDR2 ANQGSEA. This CDR3 has 13 amino acids. In DNA form, the CDR3 reads TGCAGCGTCCCAGGGACAGAGCACTATGGCTACACCTTC. Translation: CSVPGTEHYGYTF.

The chain combines TRBV5-1 with TRBJ1-2; a weak D match, TRBD1 (6 bases). Germline assignment: CDR1 SGHRS and CDR2 YFSETQ. The CDR3 covers 12 residues. Trimming shortened V by 2 bases and J by 6 bases, and 8 bases separated the two germline ends. The CDR3 region is CASSFAGDGYTF. CDR3 sequence (DNA): TGCGCCAGCAGCTTCGCAGGGGATGGCTACACCTTC. Complete variable domain (other parts from reference TRBV5-1 and TRBJ1-2): KAGVTQTPRYLIKTRGQQVTLSCSPISGHRSVSWYQQTPGQGLQFLFEYFSETQRNKGNFPGRFSGRQFSNSRSEMNVSTLELGDSALYLCASSFAGDGYTFGSGTRLTVV.

The V and J genes are TRBV2 and TRBJ1-2; 7 positions agree with TRBD1. The V and J ends lost 7 bases and 4 bases, in that order; junction bases with no gene match: 6. This CDR3 comprises 13 residues. CDR1 SNHLY and CDR2 FYNNEI come from the germline V gene. CDR3 sequence: CASKGQAIYGYTF. In nucleotides, the CDR3 is TGTGCCAGCAAAGGACAGGCGATCTATGGCTACACCTTC.

This chain uses TRBV7-9 with TRBJ1-2; no clear D gene. The CDR3 is made up of 13 amino acids. Germline V gives CDR1 SEHNR, CDR2 FQNEAQ (reference sequence). The ends were cut back, 3 bases at V and 3 bases at J, with 8 bases in the middle. CDR3 nucleotides: TGTGCCAGCAGCTTTGGGTTCGACTATGGCTACACCTTC. It is translated as CASSFGFDYGYTF.

The chain employs TRBV11-2 and TRBJ2-3; D is perhaps TRBD2 (5 bases). The CDR3 loop spans 16 amino acids. The ends were cut back, 4 bases at V and 0 bases at J, with 14 bases in the middle. Germline V gene data show CDR1 as SGHAT and CDR2 as FQNNGV. The CDR3 reads CASSSAPQRSTDTQYF. The DNA for the CDR3 is TGTGCCAGCAGCTCCGCCCCACAGCGGAGCACAGATACGCAGTATTTT. Complete variable domain (other parts from reference TRBV11-2 and TRBJ2-3): EAGVAQSPRYKIIEKRQSVAFWCNPISGHATLYWYQQILGQGPKLLIQFQNNGVVDDSQLPKDRFSAERLKGVDSTLKIQPAKLEDSAVYLCASSSAPQRSTDTQYFGPGTRLTVL.

This clone has only a few counts. The V call is TRBV15, the J call TRBJ2-5; D is unclear. Per the germline V gene, CDR1 is LNHNV and CDR2 is YYDKDF (reference sequence). The V and J ends lost 11 bases and 4 bases respectively, with 11 bases between them. The CDR3 is 11 amino acids. In DNA form, the CDR3 reads TGTGCCTCCCCGGGCCCAGAGACCCAGTACTTC. This sequence encodes CASPGPETQYF.

The chain joins TRBV5-8 to TRBJ2-6; perhaps TRBD1 as D (6 bases). Germline CDR1 and CDR2: SGHTS and YDEGEE. This CDR3 comprises 15 residues. Between the trimmed V and J ends, which lost 5 bases and 4 bases, there was a span of 13 bases. Here the CDR3 DNA reads TGTGCCAGCAGAGCCCCCGGGACAGGGGCCAACGTCCTGACTTTC. Its protein is CASRAPGTGANVLTF.

The rearrangement uses TRBV5-1 and TRBJ2-1; TRBD2 might be the D (6 bases). Germline CDR1 reads SGHRS; CDR2 reads YFSETQ. V lost 4 bases and J 2 bases, leaving 13 bases between the germline ends. The CDR3 has 15 amino acids. CDR3 sequence (DNA): TGCGCCAGCAGCATTAGCGGTGATACCTACAATGAGCAGTTCTTC. It specifies CASSISGDTYNEQFF.

V and J are TRBV5-4 and TRBJ1-1, with D maybe TRBD1 (6 bases). This CDR3 has 12 amino acids. CDR1 and CDR2 from the germline V gene are SGHNT and YYREEE (reference sequence). V was trimmed by 4 bases and J by 8 bases, leaving 12 bases between them. This CDR3 is CASSRDTGEAFF. The DNA for the CDR3 is TGTGCCAGCAGCCGCGACACAGGGGAAGCTTTCTTT.

The rearrangement joins TRBV7-8 to TRBJ1-1; 8 nucleotides match TRBD1. This CDR3 region has 16 residues. V dropped 0 bases and J dropped 5; count of bases not matched to a gene: 8. Germline V gene lookup returns CDR1 SGHVS and CDR2 FQNEAQ. CDR3 sequence (DNA): TGTGCCAGCAGCTTAGCTTACGGACAGGGAGTAACTGAAGCTTTCTTT. It is translated as CASSLAYGQGVTEAFF.

The J gene is TRBJ1-1, the V gene TRBV9; D is uncertain. CDR1 is SGDLS and CDR2 is YYNGEE in the germline V gene. The germline V and J ends were trimmed by 0 bases and 6 bases, with 15 bases remaining between them. CDR3 length: 15 residues. The CDR3 here is CASSVAPRPAAEAFF. In DNA, the CDR3 is TGTGCCAGCAGCGTAGCTCCTAGACCCGCCGCTGAAGCTTTCTTT.

The gene calls are TRBV6-1 and TRBJ1-2; tentatively, D is TRBD1 (5 bases). CDR1 is MNHNS and CDR2 is SASEGT in the germline V gene. This CDR3 is 14 amino acids long. V dropped 3 bases and J dropped 7 bases, with 15 bases sitting between them. In DNA form, the CDR3 reads TGTGCCAGCAGTGAGGTCCTCCAGGGCTCTGGCTACACCTTC. Encoded protein: CASSEVLQGSGYTF.

The chain couples TRBV7-9 to TRBJ2-1; unclear D gene. Germline lookup yields CDR1 SEHNR and CDR2 FQNEAQ (reference sequence). Trimming left V 8 bases short and J 2 bases short, with 10 bases between. This CDR3 has 13 amino acids. Here the CDR3 reads CASGIRAYNEQFF. The CDR3 DNA reads TGTGCCAGCGGAATTAGGGCCTACAATGAGCAGTTCTTC.